The T cell receptor (beta chain) described here comes from a study of T cells in Graves' hyperthyroidism and ophthalmopathy. Study-wide findings and caveats: Ophthalmopathy, which appeared later, was predicted by the model a median 6.5 months before onset.

Based on clinical symptoms, serum thyroxine and TRAb, thyroid ultrasound and orbital computed tomography, diagnoses were reached. RNA transcripts served as the template for amplifying TCR beta CDR3 regions. When the TCR CDR3 underwent first-round RT-PCR, the HTBI primer set was used. TCRdb called the multiplex PCR reads again in MiXCR, with one record for every CDR3 protein. The sample consists of a few hundred thousand distinct CDR3 sequences, approximately 14% of them appearing once. A word on this clonotype: Its specificity is unknown.

J lost 0 bases, V lost 4 bases, and 5 bases had no gene match. The CDR3 loop spans 15 amino acids. The J gene is TRBJ2-7, the V gene TRBV12-3 or TRBV12-4; TRBD2 agrees at 8 bases. Sequencing was done on a sample of blood. The clonotype was recovered from a woman in her thirties or forties with Graves' ophthalmopathy. CDR3 residues: CASSSGSGGSYEQYF. The CDR3 bases are TGTGCCAGCAGTTCAGGGAGCGGGGGCTCCTACGAGCAGTACTTC.